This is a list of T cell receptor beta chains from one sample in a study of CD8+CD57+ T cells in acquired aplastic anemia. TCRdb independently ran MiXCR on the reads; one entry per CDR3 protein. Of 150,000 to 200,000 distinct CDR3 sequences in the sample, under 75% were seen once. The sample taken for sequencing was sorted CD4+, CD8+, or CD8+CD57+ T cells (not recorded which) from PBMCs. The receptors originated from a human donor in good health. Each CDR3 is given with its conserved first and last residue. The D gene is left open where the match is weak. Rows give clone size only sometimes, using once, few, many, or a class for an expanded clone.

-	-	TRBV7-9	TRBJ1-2	TGTGCCAGCAGCTTATCCCAGGGAGGGTATGGCTACACCTTC	CASSLSQGGYGYTF
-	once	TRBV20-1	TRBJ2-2	TGCAGTGCTAGAGTTGCGGATTTTCTAACTGGGGAGCTGTTTTTT	CSARVADFLTGELFF
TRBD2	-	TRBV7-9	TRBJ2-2	TGTGCCAGCAGTTCTAGCGGCATCACCGGGGAGCTGTTTTTT	CASSSSGITGELFF
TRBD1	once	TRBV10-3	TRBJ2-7	TGTGCCAGTATGGGACAGGGGCCCTACGAGCAGTACTTC	CASMGQGPYEQYF
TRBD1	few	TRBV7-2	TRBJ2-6	TGTGCCAGCAGCACGGGGGACAGGGGGCTCGGGGCCAACGTCCTGACTTTC	CASSTGDRGLGANVLTF
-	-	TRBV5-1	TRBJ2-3	TGCGCCAGCAGCTTGCCGTCAGAGCGAGCAGATACGCAGTATTTT	CASSLPSERADTQYF
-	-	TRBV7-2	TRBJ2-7	TGTGCCAGCAGTTTAGCGTTTAAAAACGAGCAGTACTTC	CASSLAFKNEQYF
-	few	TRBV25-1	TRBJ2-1	TGTGCCAGCAGTGACCCGCGACAAGGAGGGGGGAATGAGCAGTTCTTC	CASSDPRQGGGNEQFF
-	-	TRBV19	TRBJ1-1	TGTGCCAGTACCAGGATACTGAACACTGAAGCTTTCTTT	CASTRILNTEAFF
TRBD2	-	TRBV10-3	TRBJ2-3	TGTGCCAGCAGTCGGGGAGCGGGGCGTAGCACAGATACGCAGTATTTT	CASSRGAGRSTDTQYF
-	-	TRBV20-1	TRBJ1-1	TGCAGTGCTAGAGCTCCCAGGGGCACTGAAGCTTTCTTT	CSARAPRGTEAFF
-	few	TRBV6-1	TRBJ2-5	TGTGCCAGCAGTGAAGGAGGCTTCAGAGAAGAGACCCAGTACTTC	CASSEGGFREETQYF
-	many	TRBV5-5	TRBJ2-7	TGTGCCAGCAGCTTGGCCGAGTATGTCTACGAGCAGTACTTC	CASSLAEYVYEQYF
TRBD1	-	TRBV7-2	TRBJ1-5	TGTGCCAGCAGACGAGGACAGGGTGGATATCAGCCCCAGCATTTT	CASRRGQGGYQPQHF
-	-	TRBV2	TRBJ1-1	TGTGCCAGCAGTGGCCTGCGGGGGACTGAAGCTTTCTTT	CASSGLRGTEAFF
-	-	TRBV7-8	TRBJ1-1	TGTGCCAGCAGCTTAGCGCCGGGACAGAACACTGAAGCTTTCTTT	CASSLAPGQNTEAFF
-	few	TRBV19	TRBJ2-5	TGTGCCAGTAGCCCATCGGGGGCAGGGGAGACCCAGTACTTC	CASSPSGAGETQYF
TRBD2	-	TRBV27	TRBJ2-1	TGTGCCAGCAGTCCGAATCTGGGCGGGAGGTCCTACAATGAGCAGTTCTTC	CASSPNLGGRSYNEQFF
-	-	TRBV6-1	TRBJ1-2	TGTGCCAGCAGTGATACGGGCAGCCTCGGTGGCTACACCTTC	CASSDTGSLGGYTF
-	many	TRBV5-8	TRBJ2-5	TGTGCCAGCAGCTTGGGGCAGGAAGAGACCCAGTACTTC	CASSLGQEETQYF
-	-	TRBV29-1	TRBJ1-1	TGCAGCGCCCGAGCGGCCGGCAACACTGAAGCTTTCTTT	CSARAAGNTEAFF
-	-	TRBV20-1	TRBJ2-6	TGCAGTGCTGACGGGGCGCCGCCCTCTGGGGCCAACGTCCTGACTTTC	CSADGAPPSGANVLTF
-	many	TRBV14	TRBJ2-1	TGTGCCAGCAGCCCGCTAGGTGGATCCATCTACAATGAGCAGTTCTTC	CASSPLGGSIYNEQFF
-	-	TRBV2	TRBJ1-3	TGTGCCAGCATTACTCCACTCCTCCCACGAATATATTTT	CASITPLLPRIYF
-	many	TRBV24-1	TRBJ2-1	TGTGCCACCAGTGGGGGATACAATGAGCAGTTCTTC	CATSGGYNEQFF
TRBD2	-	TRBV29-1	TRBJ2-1	TGCAGCGCTGAAGGTATGGTAGCGGGAGGTCGAGTTGAGCAGTTCTTC	CSAEGMVAGGRVEQFF
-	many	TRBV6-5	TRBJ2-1	TGTGCCAGCAGTTACTCGTCAGTAGAGCAGTTCTTC	CASSYSSVEQFF
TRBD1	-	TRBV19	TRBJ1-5	TGTGCCAGTAGTATTCACGGGACAGCGAATCAGCCCCAGCATTTT	CASSIHGTANQPQHF
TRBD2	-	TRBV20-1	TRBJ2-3	TGCAGTGCTGGGATAGCGGGAGGGGGCACAGATACGCAGTATTTT	CSAGIAGGGTDTQYF
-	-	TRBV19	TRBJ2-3	TGTGCCAGTAGTGGGTTTTCGAGAGATACGCAGTATTTT	CASSGFSRDTQYF
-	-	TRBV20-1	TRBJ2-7	TGCAGTGCCCTACGACCGGGCATCGAGCAGTACTTC	CSALRPGIEQYF
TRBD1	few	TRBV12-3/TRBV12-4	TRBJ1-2	TGTGCCAGCAGGCCACCGGGACAGGGGCACTATGGCTACACCTTC	CASRPPGQGHYGYTF
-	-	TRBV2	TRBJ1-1	TGTGCCAGCAGTGAAAGGGAGGCAGGGGAAAACACTGAAGCTTTCTTT	CASSEREAGENTEAFF
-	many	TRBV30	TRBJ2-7	TGTGCCTGGACAGACAGGAGGGACTACGAGCAGTACTTC	CAWTDRRDYEQYF
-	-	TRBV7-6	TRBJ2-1	TGTGCCAGCAGCTCCCCTCTTGGCGGCACCTACAATGAGCAGTTCTTC	CASSSPLGGTYNEQFF
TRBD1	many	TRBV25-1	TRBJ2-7	TGTGCCAGCAGTGAATTAGGGGGCGAAACCTACGAGCAGTACTTC	CASSELGGETYEQYF
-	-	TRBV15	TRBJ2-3	TGTGCCACCAGCGGTGGAGACAGGAGGATGACAGATACGCAGTATTTT	CATSGGDRRMTDTQYF
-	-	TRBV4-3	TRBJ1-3	TGCGCCAGCAGCCACGTCCGGGACCCTGACACCATATATTTT	CASSHVRDPDTIYF
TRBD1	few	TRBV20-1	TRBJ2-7	TGCAGTGCTAGGCGGGGACAGGCCGCCGAGCAGTACTTC	CSARRGQAAEQYF
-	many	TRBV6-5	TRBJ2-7	TGTGCCAGCAGTTACGGACATTCCTACGAGCAGTACTTC	CASSYGHSYEQYF
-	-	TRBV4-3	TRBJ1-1	TGCGCCAGCAGCCAATCTCGAAGGGGCACTGAAGCTTTCTTT	CASSQSRRGTEAFF
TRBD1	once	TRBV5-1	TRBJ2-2	TGCGCCAGCAGCAAGGACAGGGAGAACGGGGAGCTGTTTTTT	CASSKDRENGELFF
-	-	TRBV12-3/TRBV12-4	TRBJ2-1	TGTGCCAGCAGCCAGTGGCCCGAAGCGTACAATGAGCAGTTCTTC	CASSQWPEAYNEQFF
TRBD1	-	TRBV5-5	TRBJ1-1	TGTGCCAGCAGCTTGACCCCAGGGGGCAGGATGAACACTGAAGCTTTCTTT	CASSLTPGGRMNTEAFF
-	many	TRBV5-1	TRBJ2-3	TGCGCCAGCAGCTTCAGCGGAGCGGGACAGGATAGCTATACGCAGTATTTT	CASSFSGAGQDSYTQYF